This T cell receptor beta chain was documented in a study of PD-L1 blockade in urothelial cancer. Study overall: In 2014 therapy began: atezolizumab 1,200 mg intravenously every 3 weeks.

The assay was immunoSEQ multiplex PCR, and TCRdb's table has in-frame clones only and misses some. The data contain about 72,000 clones, approximately 83% of them singletons. Germline V CDR1 and CDR2: MNHNS, SASEGT. The CDR3 length is 15 residues. The ends were cut back, 4 bases at V and 0 bases at J, with 9 bases in the middle. As for time point: pretreatment peripheral blood. The sequencing here drew on PBMCs, taken around atezolizumab (anti-PD-L1) treatment. The V gene is TRBV6-1, the J gene TRBJ1-4; no reliable D call. The source is a man in his sixties with urothelial cancer. The chain's CDR3 is CASSAWSATNEKLFF. Written as DNA, the CDR3 is TGTGCCAGCAGTGCCTGGTCAGCAACTAATGAAAAACTGTTTTTT.